The 17 T cell receptor beta chains below come from one sample, sequenced in a study of T cells in Graves' hyperthyroidism and ophthalmopathy. What was amplified from RNA transcripts were TCR beta CDR3 regions. Using the HTBI primer set, a first-round RT-PCR was run on the TCR CDR3. In TCRdb, the multiplex PCR reads were re-called with MiXCR into one record per CDR3 protein. Of fewer than 450,000 distinct CDR3 sequences in the sample, approximately 18% were seen once. Sequenced input: blood. Every receptor here comes from a woman in her twenties or thirties with Graves' hyperthyroidism that later progressed to Graves' ophthalmopathy.

In this sample, this clonotype turned up many times. The J gene is TRBJ2-1, the V gene TRBV7-9; TRBD1 agrees at 10 bases. The germline CDR1 and CDR2 sequences are SEHNR and FQNEAQ (reference sequence). The J segment lost 3 bases and the V segment lost 4 bases, leaving 15 bases of the junction unmatched. The CDR3 runs 19 residues. CDR3 sequence reads: CASSSVWLVGTGDYNEQFF. CDR3 nucleotides: TGTGCCAGCAGCTCCGTTTGGTTGGTGGGGACAGGGGACTACAATGAGCAGTTCTTC.

The chain recombines TRBV11-2 with TRBJ1-3, with D possibly being TRBD1 (5 bases). Germline V lookup: CDR1 SGHAT, CDR2 FQNNGV. The CDR3 contains 17 residues. The ends were cut back, 4 bases at V and 0 bases at J, with 16 bases in the middle. For the CDR3, the DNA is TGTGCCAGCAGCTCCCCCCTTGGGACCTTCTCTGGAAACACCATATATTTT. This sequence encodes CASSSPLGTFSGNTIYF.

This clonotype was seen only a few times. This chain links TRBV18 with TRBJ2-1; 7 bases map to TRBD1. The germline V gene encodes CDR1 KGHSH and CDR2 LQKENI. V was pared by 3 bases and J by 5 bases, with 7 bases of the junction left unmatched. This CDR3 has 15 amino acids. CDR3 sequence: CASSPPGQPNNEQFF. Written as DNA, the CDR3 is TGTGCCAGCTCACCGCCGGGACAGCCTAACAATGAGCAGTTCTTC.

This clonotype was counted at least ten times. This sequence joins TRBV18 and TRBJ1-1, with D unclear. There are 14 residues in the CDR3. Germline assignment: CDR1 KGHSH and CDR2 LQKENI. V dropped 3 bases and J dropped 1 base, with 9 bases sitting between them. The CDR3 spells CASSPMGKNTEAFF. In DNA, the CDR3 is TGTGCCAGCTCACCTATGGGGAAGAACACTGAAGCTTTCTTT.

This clonotype occurred many times. Written as DNA, the CDR3 is TGCGCCAGCAGCTTGGAACAGGGGCGAAATGAAAAACTGTTTTTT. The encoded protein is CASSLEQGRNEKLFF. V usage is TRBV5-1 and J usage is TRBJ1-4; 7 bases are a match to TRBD1. Germline V lookup: CDR1 SGHRS, CDR2 YFSETQ. The CDR3 consists of 15 residues. The V gene end was trimmed by 0 bases and the J gene end by 5 bases; junction bases not matched to a gene: 4.

This clonotype appeared many times. V gene TRBV27 combines with J gene TRBJ2-7; weak D call: TRBD2 (6 bases). Per the germline V gene, CDR1 is MNHEY and CDR2 is SMNVEV (reference sequence). This CDR3 contains 15 residues. Trimming shortened V by 1 base and J by 4 bases, and 14 bases separated the two germline ends. The CDR3 loop is CASSLLGGDVYEQYF. As DNA, the CDR3 is TGTGCCAGCAGTTTATTGGGGGGAGACGTTTACGAGCAGTACTTC.

This clonotype was observed at least ten times. This chain connects TRBV7-2 to TRBJ1-1; D is ambiguous. The CDR3 has 14 residues. Germline V gene sequence: CDR1 SGHTA, CDR2 FQGNSA. V lost 0 bases to trimming and J lost 6 bases, with 11 bases between them. The chain's CDR3 is CASSLATVVPEAFF. As DNA, the CDR3 is TGTGCCAGCAGCTTAGCGACGGTCGTCCCTGAAGCTTTCTTT.

This clonotype was observed at least ten times. The chain couples TRBV19 to TRBJ2-1, with 7 bases aligning to TRBD1. Germline values: CDR1 LNHDA, CDR2 SQIVND (reference sequence). The J segment lost 3 bases and the V segment lost 3 bases, leaving 5 bases of the junction unmatched. This CDR3 is 15 amino acids long. The DNA for the CDR3 is TGTGCCAGTAGTATTCGGGACAGTGACTACAATGAGCAGTTCTTC. Its translation: CASSIRDSDYNEQFF.

This clonotype was seen many times. The genes are TRBV6-1 and TRBJ1-1; D is ambiguous. Germline V gives CDR1 MNHNS, CDR2 SASEGT. The length of the CDR3 is 14 residues. Between the trimmed V and J ends, which lost 6 bases and 3 bases, there was a span of 14 bases. Here the CDR3 DNA reads TGTGCCAGCAGCGAGGAAACAGAGTACACTGAAGCTTTCTTT. It specifies CASSEETEYTEAFF.

The J gene is TRBJ2-7, the V gene TRBV28, with TRBD2 identical over 9 bases. CDR1 MDHEN and CDR2 SYDVKM come from the germline V gene. CDR3 length: 15 residues. J lost 3 bases, V lost 1 base, and 4 bases had no gene match. CDR3 sequence: CASSLSLAGDYEQYF. The CDR3 region has the DNA TGTGCCAGCAGTTTATCGTTAGCGGGAGACTACGAGCAGTACTTC.

With respect to this clonotype: This may be a read error, as it is one base from a much larger clone. The chain has TRBV9 and TRBJ1-1, with D perhaps TRBD1 (5 bases). This CDR3 is built from 15 residues. Germline CDR1 is SGDLS and CDR2 is YYNGEE. CDR3 sequence: CASSVDPTVNIEAFF. Here the CDR3 DNA reads TGTGCCAGCAGCGTAGACCCGACAGTGAACATTGAAGCTTTCTTT. The whole variable domain, filled in from reference TRBV9 and TRBJ1-1, reads DSGVTQTPKHLITATGQRVTLRCSPRSGDLSVYWYQQSLDQGLQFLIQYYNGEERAKGNILERFSAQQFPDLHSELNLSSLELGDSALYFCASSVDPTVNIEAFFGQGTRLTVV.

This clonotype was seen only a few times. V and J are TRBV20-1 and TRBJ2-7; weak D call: TRBD2 (5 bases). The CDR3 is made up of 15 amino acids. Germline lookup yields CDR1 DFQATT and CDR2 SNEGSKA (reference sequence). Between the trimmed V and J ends, which lost 5 bases and 0 bases, there was a span of 17 bases. CDR3 loop: CSADMPLGSSYEQYF. CDR3 nucleotide sequence: TGCAGTGCTGACATGCCTTTGGGGAGCTCCTACGAGCAGTACTTC.

This clonotype appeared many times. The chain couples TRBV28 to TRBJ2-7, with 8 bases fitting TRBD2. Germline CDR1 reads MDHEN; CDR2 reads SYDVKM. The CDR3 covers 15 residues. V dropped 3 bases and J dropped 0; count of bases not matched to a gene: 4. This CDR3 reads CASSFGGGPSYEQYF. The CDR3, as DNA: TGTGCCAGCAGTTTCGGGGGGGGACCCTCCTACGAGCAGTACTTC.

This clonotype occurred once. The V and J genes are TRBV20-1 and TRBJ2-7; 9 bases are a match to TRBD1. J lost 5 bases, V lost 6 bases, and 8 bases had no gene match. The CDR3 runs 13 residues. CDR1 DFQATT and CDR2 SNEGSKA come from the germline V gene (reference sequence). In nucleotides, the CDR3 is TGCAGTGCCGGGGGGACAGGGATTGACGAGCAGTACTTC. It translates to CSAGGTGIDEQYF.

This clonotype has only a few counts. The V and J genes are TRBV5-1 and TRBJ2-1; 11 bases map to TRBD2. CDR1 is SGHRS and CDR2 is YFSETQ in the germline V gene. V was clipped by 7 bases and J by 12 bases; unmatched bases: 12. CDR3 size: 14 residues. CDR3 bases: TGCGCCAGCCGTCCGGGACTAGCGGTATGGGGGCAGTTCTTC. Encoded protein: CASRPGLAVWGQFF. The full variable domain, in which reference TRBV5-1 and TRBJ2-1 provide the parts outside the CDR3, is KAGVTQTPRYLIKTRGQQVTLSCSPISGHRSVSWYQQTPGQGLQFLFEYFSETQRNKGNFPGRFSGRQFSNSRSEMNVSTLELGDSALYLCASRPGLAVWGQFFGPGTRLTVL.

DNA of the CDR3: TGTGCCAGTAGTATTAAACAGGGTCTACACGAGCAGTACTTC. Amino acid sequence: CASSIKQGLHEQYF. This chain connects TRBV19 to TRBJ2-7; a possible D gene is TRBD1 (6 bases). CDR3 length: 14 residues. With 3 bases removed from V and 5 bases from J, the gap between germline ends came to 14 bases. Germline CDR1 is LNHDA and CDR2 is SQIVND (reference sequence).

This clonotype was seen many times. V usage is TRBV28 and J usage is TRBJ1-3; no reliable D call. CDR3 length equals 14 residues. Germline CDR1 MDHEN, CDR2 SYDVKM. The V end was cut by 2 bases, the J end by 4 bases, with 9 bases between. The CDR3 sequence: CASSLGQKGNTIYF. The CDR3 coding sequence is TGTGCCAGCAGTTTAGGGCAGAAGGGAAACACCATATATTTT.